This TCR beta chain was sequenced for a study of cytomegalovirus exposure and HLA in healthy donors. The germline CDR1 and CDR2 sequences are KGHSY and FQNENV. The germline V and J ends were trimmed by 0 bases and 9 bases, with 18 bases remaining between them. This CDR3 is built from 17 residues. The PCR contained 60 Vbeta and 13 Jbeta primers. The assay was immunoSEQ multiplex PCR, and TCRdb's table has in-frame clones only and misses some. This sample carries about 76,000 clones, about three quarters of them seen once, and the ten largest clones take 2% to 3%. This chain links TRBV16 with TRBJ1-6; a weak D match, TRBD1 (5 bases). Sequencing used PBMCs. The TCR comes from a male donor in good health and CMV-seropositive. Here the CDR3 reads CASSQSGGWTNGSPLHF. The CDR3, as DNA: TGTGCCAGCAGCCAATCGGGGGGATGGACAAACGGTTCACCCCTCCACTTT.